This T cell receptor (beta chain) was identified during a study of post-analysis software for immune sequencing data (dated by TCRdb to the mid-2010s). For the wider study: Disease courses on record covered relapsing-remitting, secondary progressive and progressive-relapsing multiple sclerosis, though some patients had no subtype annotation. The multiple sclerosis patient repertoires were compared with more than 9 previously published healthy control repertoires from donors aged about 6 to 26 years. A subset of samples was prepared in parallel using single-end sample barcoding, then pooled and co-amplified after Illumina adapter ligation. Here is what the overall study found, with its caveats: Significantly higher frequencies in patients than in controls were found for roughly five TRBV segments, including TRBV5-6, TRBV5-1 and TRBV20-1. The multiple sclerosis patient group was slightly younger than the control group. Multiple sclerosis patients had significantly lower normalized Chao1 diversity than controls, a result that suggests substantial peripheral T-cell clonal expansion. Direct clustering with F measure revealed strong co-clustering of samples prepared in the same batch, which led to a batch-effect correction.

TCR beta repertoires were profiled from peripheral blood of 10 to 15 young patients with multiple sclerosis to demonstrate the VDJtools post-analysis software. The multiple sclerosis patients were children and adolescents ranging in age from about 6 to 16 years. V lost 2 bases and J lost 2 bases; the stretch between them is 16 bases long. Taken from the germline V gene (reference sequence), the CDR1 and CDR2 loops are DFQATT and SNEGSKA. The CDR3 goes from the cysteine to the phenylalanine over 15 residues. Only the CDR3 DNA stays, 45 bases, in frame from base 1. Libraries came from PCR. Sequencing was performed on an Illumina HiSeq 2500. Unique molecular identifiers were incorporated into TCR beta cDNA libraries to reduce PCR and sequencing biases. About 500,000 cDNA molecules were obtained for every 1 to 10 million input T cells, so each molecule roughly corresponded to one T cell. Patient libraries were prepared and sequenced with the same protocol used for the earlier healthy control dataset. Within a given batch, samples were prepared together, multiplexed and sequenced on the same HiSeq lane. The authors' pipeline ran thus. MIGEC was used to process the raw barcoded reads, and molecular identifier groups with only a single read were discarded before consensus assembly and CDR3 extraction. Clonotype tables were post-analysed with VDJtools, and diversity was normalized by down-sampling all datasets to the smallest sample size. To correct batch-related cross-sample contamination, repertoire overlap clustering matched CDR3 amino acid sequences but not nucleotide sequences. TCRdb ran its own pipeline on the public reads, namely fastp trimming at Q25 and MiXCR clone calling, and kept in-frame beta chains. A single entry per CDR3 protein holds the most common genes and DNA from its merged rows. None of the V and J calls come from the authors' own analysis; TCRdb made them. The sample table lists roughly 540,000 distinct CDR3 sequences, around 34% of them with a count of one. The ten largest clones represent approximately 5.4% of the sample.

Worth noting for this clonotype: The clone's antigen remains unknown. The sample holds no much larger clone one base away, and base qualities are not on file.

The sample comprised blood. This clonotype was obtained from a girl between 2 and 17 years old with multiple sclerosis. Recombination connected TRBV20-1 to TRBJ2-7; the D call is possibly TRBD1 or TRBD2, each sharing 5 bases. The sequenced DNA: TGCAGTGCTAGACCCGTGACAGAGGGGACCTACGAGCAGTACTTC. Its translation is CSARPVTEGTYEQYF.